Listed below are T cell receptor beta chains from one sample, sequenced in a study of cytomegalovirus exposure and HLA in healthy donors. The method was immunoSEQ multiplex PCR; TCRdb's version includes in-frame clones alone and lacks a portion of them. The table includes about 130,000 clones, around 76% detected once. Sample: PBMCs. All receptors derive from a woman aged 45-59 years in good health and CMV-seronegative. CDR3s include the opening cysteine and the closing phenylalanine or tryptophan. Each record gives: CDR3 length, D gene, V gene, clone size, J gene, CDR3 protein, CDR3 DNA. The D gene is left open where the match is weak. The listing skips clone size in some rows; elsewhere it reads once, few, many or a size class.

cdr3_length: 16
d_call: TRBD1
v_call: TRBV11-3
clone_size: -
j_call: TRBJ2-5
cdr3_aa: CASSPGGTGLLETQYF
cdr3_nt: TGTGCCAGCAGCCCAGGGGGCACCGGACTCCTAGAGACCCAGTACTTC

cdr3_length: 14
d_call: TRBD1
v_call: TRBV14
clone_size: -
j_call: TRBJ1-1
cdr3_aa: CASSQVWQGDEAFF
cdr3_nt: TGTGCCAGCAGCCAAGTCTGGCAGGGGGATGAAGCTTTCTTT

cdr3_length: 14
d_call: TRBD1
v_call: TRBV28
clone_size: -
j_call: TRBJ1-4
cdr3_aa: CASTTTGTREKLFF
cdr3_nt: TGTGCCAGCACCACGACAGGGACTCGGGAAAAACTGTTTTTT

cdr3_length: 15
d_call: -
v_call: TRBV4-2
clone_size: once
j_call: TRBJ2-5
cdr3_aa: CASSQMQAREMTQYF
cdr3_nt: TGTGCCAGCAGCCAAATGCAGGCCCGAGAGATGACCCAGTACTTC

cdr3_length: 14
d_call: -
v_call: TRBV6-1
clone_size: -
j_call: TRBJ1-5
cdr3_aa: CASSELVSGRPQHF
cdr3_nt: TGTGCCAGCAGTGAACTGGTTTCAGGAAGGCCCCAGCATTTT

cdr3_length: 14
d_call: TRBD1
v_call: TRBV7-3
clone_size: -
j_call: TRBJ1-1
cdr3_aa: CASSKQGENTEAFF
cdr3_nt: TGTGCCAGCAGCAAACAGGGGGAGAACACTGAAGCTTTCTTT

cdr3_length: 11
d_call: TRBD2
v_call: TRBV6-5
clone_size: -
j_call: TRBJ2-1
cdr3_aa: CSCGREREQFF
cdr3_nt: TGCTCTTGTGGGCGGGAGCGTGAGCAGTTCTTC

cdr3_length: 15
d_call: -
v_call: TRBV4-1
clone_size: once
j_call: TRBJ2-7
cdr3_aa: CASSQHPQDTYEQYF
cdr3_nt: TGCGCCAGCAGCCAACACCCCCAGGACACCTACGAGCAGTACTTC

cdr3_length: 15
d_call: -
v_call: TRBV6-5
clone_size: -
j_call: TRBJ2-2
cdr3_aa: CASSQQGRDTGELFF
cdr3_nt: TGTGCCAGCAGTCAGCAGGGGCGGGACACCGGGGAGCTGTTTTTT

cdr3_length: 14
d_call: TRBD2
v_call: TRBV4-2
clone_size: few
j_call: TRBJ2-7
cdr3_aa: CASSPRLAGGEQYF
cdr3_nt: TGTGCCAGCAGCCCACGACTAGCGGGAGGGGAGCAGTACTTC

cdr3_length: 16
d_call: TRBD2
v_call: TRBV6-5
clone_size: few
j_call: TRBJ2-3
cdr3_aa: CASSYSRLANTDTQYF
cdr3_nt: TGTGCCAGCAGTTACTCGAGACTAGCGAACACAGATACGCAGTATTTT

cdr3_length: 16
d_call: -
v_call: TRBV7-9
clone_size: -
j_call: TRBJ2-3
cdr3_aa: CASSLDPGKGTDTQYF
cdr3_nt: TGTGCCAGCAGCTTAGACCCGGGGAAGGGCACAGATACGCAGTATTTT

cdr3_length: 15
d_call: TRBD1
v_call: TRBV7-2
clone_size: -
j_call: TRBJ2-1
cdr3_aa: CASSLKRGPNNEQFF
cdr3_nt: TGTGCCAGCAGCTTAAAAAGGGGGCCGAACAATGAGCAGTTCTTC

cdr3_length: 14
d_call: -
v_call: TRBV28
clone_size: once
j_call: TRBJ1-1
cdr3_aa: CASSLAQGGTEAFF
cdr3_nt: TGTGCCAGCAGTTTAGCCCAGGGAGGCACTGAAGCTTTCTTT

cdr3_length: 11
d_call: -
v_call: TRBV28
clone_size: -
j_call: TRBJ1-1
cdr3_aa: CASWASTEAFF
cdr3_nt: TGTGCCAGCTGGGCCAGCACTGAAGCTTTCTTT

cdr3_length: 15
d_call: -
v_call: TRBV9
clone_size: -
j_call: TRBJ1-5
cdr3_aa: CASSVSDRGPQPQHF
cdr3_nt: TGTGCCAGCAGCGTCTCGGACAGAGGCCCTCAGCCCCAGCATTTT

cdr3_length: 13
d_call: TRBD1
v_call: TRBV28
clone_size: -
j_call: TRBJ2-7
cdr3_aa: CASSTGQGLEQYF
cdr3_nt: TGTGCCAGCAGTACGGGACAGGGACTCGAGCAGTACTTC